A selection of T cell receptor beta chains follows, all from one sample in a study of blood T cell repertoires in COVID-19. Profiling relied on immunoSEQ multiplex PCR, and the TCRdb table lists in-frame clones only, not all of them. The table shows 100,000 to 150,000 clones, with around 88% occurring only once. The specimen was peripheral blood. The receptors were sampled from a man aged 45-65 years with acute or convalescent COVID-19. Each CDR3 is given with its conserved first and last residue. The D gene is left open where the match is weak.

CDR3aa: CASSLWSGGNQPQHF
CDR3nt: TGTGCCAGCAGTTTATGGTCGGGGGGTAATCAGCCCCAGCATTTT
len: 15
j_gene: TRBJ1-5
d_gene: NA
v_gene: TRBV28

CDR3aa: CASSKDSYNSPLHF
CDR3nt: TGTGCCAGCAGTAAGGACAGTTATAATTCACCCCTCCACTTT
len: 14
j_gene: TRBJ1-6
d_gene: NA
v_gene: TRBV2

CDR3aa: CASSFRSGRGEQYF
CDR3nt: TGTGCCAGCAGCTTTCGTAGCGGGAGAGGCGAGCAGTACTTC
len: 14
j_gene: TRBJ2-7
d_gene: TRBD2
v_gene: TRBV5-6

CDR3aa: CASSQGAWRTGGETQYF
CDR3nt: TGTGCCAGCAGCCAAGGGGCATGGCGGACAGGGGGGGAGACCCAGTACTTC
len: 17
j_gene: TRBJ2-5
d_gene: TRBD1
v_gene: TRBV4-2

CDR3aa: CASSSDRGQVSGNTIYF
CDR3nt: TGCGCCAGCAGCTCGGACAGGGGGCAGGTCTCTGGAAACACCATATATTTT
len: 17
j_gene: TRBJ1-3
d_gene: TRBD1
v_gene: TRBV5-1

CDR3aa: CASSIGLAGYNEQFF
CDR3nt: TGTGCCAGTAGTATTGGACTAGCGGGCTACAATGAGCAGTTCTTC
len: 15
j_gene: TRBJ2-1
d_gene: TRBD2
v_gene: TRBV19

CDR3aa: CASSQGDRPTYGYTF
CDR3nt: TGCGCCAGCAGCCAAGGCGACAGGCCGACCTATGGCTACACCTTC
len: 15
j_gene: TRBJ1-2
d_gene: NA
v_gene: TRBV4-1

CDR3aa: CASSYRDSDSPLHF
CDR3nt: TGTGCCAGCAGTTACAGGGACAGCGATTCACCCCTCCACTTT
len: 14
j_gene: TRBJ1-6
d_gene: TRBD1
v_gene: TRBV6-5

CDR3aa: CASSIRQGLAVYNEQFF
CDR3nt: TGTGCCAGTAGTATCCGACAGGGACTAGCGGTCTACAATGAGCAGTTCTTC
len: 17
j_gene: TRBJ2-1
d_gene: TRBD2
v_gene: TRBV19

CDR3aa: CASSTQVYYGYTF
CDR3nt: TGTGCCAGCAGCACACAGGTGTACTATGGCTACACCTTC
len: 13
j_gene: TRBJ1-2
d_gene: NA
v_gene: TRBV11-2

CDR3aa: CATSDPGQGPDTQYF
CDR3nt: TGTGCCACCAGTGACCCCGGACAGGGACCAGATACGCAGTATTTT
len: 15
j_gene: TRBJ2-3
d_gene: TRBD1
v_gene: TRBV24-1

CDR3aa: CASSQDRDRENSPLHF
CDR3nt: TGTGCCAGCAGCCAAGATCGAGACAGGGAAAATTCACCCCTCCACTTT
len: 16
j_gene: TRBJ1-6
d_gene: TRBD1
v_gene: TRBV14

CDR3aa: CASSSPRGMATNEKLFF
CDR3nt: TGTGCCAGCAGCTCCCCGCGGGGGATGGCAACTAATGAAAAACTGTTTTTT
len: 17
j_gene: TRBJ1-4
d_gene: NA
v_gene: TRBV7-9

CDR3aa: CASVAGPTSGNTIYF
CDR3nt: TGTGCCAGCGTAGCGGGGCCAACCTCTGGAAACACCATATATTTT
len: 15
j_gene: TRBJ1-3
d_gene: NA
v_gene: TRBV6-6

CDR3aa: CASIPSGWAGDEQYF
CDR3nt: TGTGCCAGCATCCCCTCCGGGTGGGCAGGGGACGAGCAGTACTTC
len: 15
j_gene: TRBJ2-7
d_gene: NA
v_gene: TRBV28

CDR3aa: CATSDGQGMNTEAFF
CDR3nt: TGTGCCACCAGTGACGGACAAGGAATGAACACTGAAGCTTTCTTT
len: 15
j_gene: TRBJ1-1
d_gene: NA
v_gene: TRBV24-1

CDR3aa: CATKGTSVSYEQYF
CDR3nt: TGTGCCACCAAGGGGACTAGCGTCTCCTACGAGCAGTACTTC
len: 14
j_gene: TRBJ2-7
d_gene: TRBD2
v_gene: TRBV19

CDR3aa: CASSLPGRTGVGYTF
CDR3nt: TGTGCCAGCAGCTTACCAGGGCGGACAGGGGTCGGCTACACCTTC
len: 15
j_gene: TRBJ1-2
d_gene: TRBD1
v_gene: TRBV7-2

CDR3aa: CASSEMRVTF
CDR3nt: TGTGCCAGCAGTGAAATGAGGGTAACCTTC
len: 10
j_gene: TRBJ1-2
d_gene: NA
v_gene: TRBV6-1

CDR3aa: CASSTPRDGQRPLHF
CDR3nt: TGTGCCAGTAGTACCCCACGGGACGGACAGAGGCCCCTCCACTTT
len: 15
j_gene: TRBJ1-6
d_gene: NA
v_gene: TRBV19

CDR3aa: CAWSERAAVYQPQHF
CDR3nt: TGTGCCTGGAGTGAGAGGGCAGCAGTTTATCAGCCCCAGCATTTT
len: 15
j_gene: TRBJ1-5
d_gene: NA
v_gene: TRBV30

CDR3aa: CASSFSGTSTDTQYF
CDR3nt: TGCGCCAGCAGCTTTAGCGGGACTAGCACAGATACGCAGTATTTT
len: 15
j_gene: TRBJ2-3
d_gene: TRBD2
v_gene: TRBV5-1

CDR3aa: CASSPGLPPGEQYF
CDR3nt: TGCGCCAGCAGCCCGGGACTCCCCCCTGGCGAGCAGTACTTC
len: 14
j_gene: TRBJ2-7
d_gene: NA
v_gene: TRBV5-1

CDR3aa: CASSPGQLSNYGYTF
CDR3nt: TGTGCCAGCAGCCCCGGACAGCTCTCTAACTATGGCTACACCTTC
len: 15
j_gene: TRBJ1-2
d_gene: NA
v_gene: TRBV7-9

CDR3aa: CASSPRGRVDTQYF
CDR3nt: TGTGCCAGCAGCCCCAGGGGGCGCGTGGATACGCAGTATTTT
len: 14
j_gene: TRBJ2-3
d_gene: TRBD1
v_gene: TRBV5-4

CDR3aa: CASRQGLANYGYTF
CDR3nt: TGTGCCAGCAGGCAGGGGTTAGCTAACTATGGCTACACCTTC
len: 14
j_gene: TRBJ1-2
d_gene: NA
v_gene: TRBV6-5

CDR3aa: CASSLRPGPGFF
CDR3nt: TGTGCCAGCAGCTTACGCCCGGGCCCGGGGTTCTTT
len: 12
j_gene: TRBJ1-1
d_gene: NA
v_gene: TRBV28

CDR3aa: CASHRGLGREETQYF
CDR3nt: TGTGCCAGCCATAGGGGTTTAGGAAGGGAAGAGACCCAGTACTTC
len: 15
j_gene: TRBJ2-5
d_gene: NA
v_gene: TRBV6-5

CDR3aa: CASSQGLAGEGEQYF
CDR3nt: TGTGCCAGCAGCCAGGGACTAGCGGGAGAGGGCGAGCAGTACTTC
len: 15
j_gene: TRBJ2-7
d_gene: TRBD2
v_gene: TRBV5-4

CDR3aa: CASSPLASGSEQFF
CDR3nt: TGTGCCAGCTCACCCTTAGCGTCGGGGTCTGAGCAGTTCTTC
len: 14
j_gene: TRBJ2-1
d_gene: NA
v_gene: TRBV18

CDR3aa: CASSERIWAQHF
CDR3nt: TGTGCCAGCAGTGAGCGGATATGGGCCCAGCATTTT
len: 12
j_gene: TRBJ1-5
d_gene: NA
v_gene: TRBV2

CDR3aa: CASSVGGGVEKLFF
CDR3nt: TGTGCCAGTAGTGTCGGGGGAGGAGTTGAAAAACTGTTTTTT
len: 14
j_gene: TRBJ1-4
d_gene: NA
v_gene: TRBV19

CDR3aa: CSASTRRGPYEQYF
CDR3nt: TGCAGTGCTAGTACTCGAAGGGGTCCGTACGAGCAGTACTTC
len: 14
j_gene: TRBJ2-7
d_gene: NA
v_gene: TRBV20-1

CDR3aa: CAWSVLVGGGLLFF
CDR3nt: TGTGCCTGGAGTGTACTTGTCGGGGGGGGCCTCCTGTTCTTC
len: 14
j_gene: TRBJ2-1
d_gene: TRBD2
v_gene: TRBV30

CDR3aa: CASSYSQTAYEQYF
CDR3nt: TGTGCCAGCAGTTACAGTCAGACAGCCTACGAGCAGTACTTC
len: 14
j_gene: TRBJ2-7
d_gene: NA
v_gene: TRBV6-5